The 29 T cell receptor beta chains below were found in one sample sequenced in a study of monozygotic twins with cystic fibrosis. Method: immunoSEQ multiplex PCR; TCRdb's copy keeps in-frame clones and lacks some. The sample contains just over 35,000 clones, 80% to 95% of which appear only once. Sequencing was carried out using blood. The receptor set was obtained from a boy aged 2-15 years with cystic fibrosis.

The chain uses TRBV5-4 and TRBJ2-1; TRBD1 matches 7 bases. CDR1 and CDR2 from the germline V gene are SGHNT and YYREEE (reference sequence). With 3 bases clipped from V and 4 bases from J, the junction kept 7 bases outside the gene matches. The CDR3 has 15 residues. In DNA form, the CDR3 reads TGTGCCAGCAGCTCCGGACAGGAACCTTACAATGAGCAGTTCTTC. This sequence encodes CASSSGQEPYNEQFF.

The J gene is TRBJ2-7, the V gene TRBV13, with 9 nucleotides matching TRBD1. Germline CDR1 PRHDT, CDR2 FYEKMQ (reference sequence). With V trimmed by 6 bases and J by 5 bases, 11 bases remained unmatched. The CDR3 length is 15 residues. The CDR3 nucleotides are TGTGCCAGCAGTTTTTCCGGGACAGGGATCCACGAGCAGTACTTC. Its translation is CASSFSGTGIHEQYF.

The rearrangement links TRBV7-9 to TRBJ1-1, with TRBD1 matching 7 bases. This CDR3 region has 13 residues. Germline V gives CDR1 SEHNR, CDR2 FQNEAQ (reference sequence). Trimming at V came to 4 bases and at J to 3 bases, leaving 2 bases not matched to a gene. CDR3 in DNA: TGTGCCAGCAGCTCGACAGGGTACACTGAAGCTTTCTTT. It specifies CASSSTGYTEAFF.

The chain uses TRBV5-4 and TRBJ2-3; the match to TRBD2 covers 8 bases. The CDR3 sequence is 16 residues long. The germline V gene encodes CDR1 SGHNT and CDR2 YYREEE (reference sequence). J lost 7 bases, V lost 4 bases, and 14 bases had no gene match. DNA for the CDR3: TGTGCCAGCAGCGGAGGAGACGGGGGGGCCCGTCATACGCAGTATTTT. Encoded protein: CASSGGDGGARHTQYF.

The chain joins TRBV7-2 to TRBJ2-7; no definite D call. This CDR3 is built from 15 residues. V was shortened by 5 bases and J by 4 bases, with 18 bases between the two germline ends. The germline V gene has CDR1 SGHTA and CDR2 FQGNSA. CDR3 region: CASSLRPGYGYEQYF. The DNA for the CDR3 is TGTGCCAGCAGCCTGAGGCCCGGGTATGGGTACGAGCAGTACTTC.

This clone was detected only once. The rearrangement links TRBV5-6 to TRBJ2-7; the D gene is possibly TRBD1 (6 bases). The V end lost 1 base, the J end lost 2 bases, and 19 bases lay between the germline ends. Germline V gives CDR1 SGHDT, CDR2 YYEEEE. CDR3 length: 17 residues. The CDR3 DNA reads as TGTGCCAGCAGCTTGCTCCGGAGGAGACAGGCCACCTACGAGCAGTACTTC. This codes for CASSLLRRRQATYEQYF.

The chain employs TRBV7-2 and TRBJ2-3; 8 nucleotides line up with TRBD2. Unmatched junction bases numbered 6, after V lost 4 bases and J lost 0 bases. The CDR3 loop spans 16 amino acids. The germline V gene encodes CDR1 SGHTA and CDR2 FQGNSA. The CDR3 DNA is TGTGCCAGCAGCTATCGGCGGGGGGCAAGCACAGATACGCAGTATTTT. Protein product: CASSYRRGASTDTQYF. The entire variable domain, with the rest obtained from reference TRBV7-2 and TRBJ2-3, is as follows: GAGVSQSPSNKVTEKGKDVELRCDPISGHTALYWYRQSLGQGLEFLIYFQGNSAPDKSGLPSDRFSAERTGGSVSTLTIQRTQQEDSAVYLCASSYRRGASTDTQYFGPGTRLTVL.

This clone showed up just once. This chain links TRBV29-1 with TRBJ2-7, with D possibly called TRBD1 or TRBD2 (5 bases each). The CDR3 length is 14 residues. Germline V lookup: CDR1 SQVTM, CDR2 ANQGSEA. The ends were cut back, 3 bases at V and 7 bases at J, with 19 bases in the middle. The CDR3 reads CSVEGQGDPWEQYF. CDR3 nucleotide sequence: TGCAGCGTTGAGGGGCAGGGAGACCCCTGGGAGCAGTACTTC.

This chain uses TRBV9 with TRBJ1-4, with 8 nucleotides matching TRBD1. V gave up 0 bases and J gave up 6 bases; unmatched junction bases: 7. The CDR3 contains 16 residues. From germline, CDR1 is SGDLS and CDR2 YYNGEE. CDR3 DNA sequence: TGTGCCAGCAGCGTAGGGTACAGGGGGTACGATGAAAAACTGTTTTTT. Residues: CASSVGYRGYDEKLFF.

V usage is TRBV5-4 and J usage is TRBJ2-5; TRBD2 agrees at 11 bases. Germline V gives CDR1 SGHNT, CDR2 YYREEE (reference sequence). V trimming: 7 bases; J trimming: 3 bases; junction bases outside the gene matches: 5. CDR3 length equals 14 residues. The CDR3 DNA is TGTGCCAGCGGACTTAGCGGGGGGGAAGAGACCCAGTACTTC. Translating it yields CASGLSGGEETQYF.

The chain carries TRBV29-1 and TRBJ2-3, with 7 nucleotides matching TRBD2. CDR1 and CDR2 (germline): SQVTM, ANQGSEA. The CDR3 extends over 16 amino acids. Trimming took 4 bases from V and 0 from J; bases not matched to a gene: 10. The CDR3 reads CSVAVELATSTDTQYF. CDR3 nucleotides: TGCAGCGTTGCGGTTGAACTAGCGACTAGCACAGATACGCAGTATTTT.

The chain couples TRBV6-1 to TRBJ1-1, with 8 bases that match TRBD1. The V gene's germline CDR1 is MNHNS and CDR2 SASEGT. Germline trimming cut 6 bases from V and 5 bases from J; bases unmatched to any gene: 5. This CDR3 has 13 residues. Written as DNA, the CDR3 is TGTGCCAGCAGGGACAGGGAAGGGACTGAAGCTTTCTTT. Its translation: CASRDREGTEAFF.

The CDR3 region is CASSQGSLRYMQYF. The CDR3 nucleotides read TGCGCCAGCAGCCAAGGCTCCCTTAGGTATATGCAGTATTTT. This rearrangement joins TRBV4-1 to TRBJ2-3; no firm D call. V lost 1 base and J lost 11, with 16 bases in between. Germline lookup yields CDR1 MGHRA and CDR2 YSYEKL. The CDR3 length is 14 residues.

V is TRBV5-5 and J is TRBJ1-5; 8 bases fit TRBD1. The CDR3 covers 15 residues. From germline, CDR1 is SGHKS and CDR2 YYEKEE (reference sequence). With 3 bases clipped from V and 3 bases from J, the junction kept 5 bases outside the gene matches. For the CDR3, the DNA is TGTGCCAGCAGCTCCCAGGGGGCGGACAATCAGCCCCAGCATTTT. Protein sequence: CASSSQGADNQPQHF.

V usage is TRBV5-4 and J usage is TRBJ2-3, with a possible D match to TRBD2 (6 bases). The CDR3 is 16 amino acids. Germline CDR1 SGHNT, CDR2 YYREEE (reference sequence). Trimming removed 2 bases from V and 1 base from J, with 14 bases in between. This chain's CDR3 is CASSLPGLGGTDTQYF. The CDR3 bases are TGTGCCAGCAGCTTACCGGGACTCGGGGGCACAGATACGCAGTATTTT.

The V and J genes are TRBV19 and TRBJ2-5; D perhaps matches TRBD1 (6 bases). The CDR3 is made up of 15 amino acids. V was cut by 6 bases and J by 4 bases, with 18 bases left in between. The germline gives CDR1 LNHDA, CDR2 SQIVND (reference sequence). DNA for the CDR3: TGTGCCAGTAGGGACGACAGGAACCGTGGAGAGACCCAGTACTTC. Translating it yields CASRDDRNRGETQYF.

The CDR3 sequence is CASSPGNTEAFF. The CDR3 region has the DNA TGTGCCAGCAGCCCCGGTAACACTGAAGCTTTCTTT. The J gene is TRBJ1-1, the V gene TRBV9; D call uncertain. The V end lost 4 bases, the J end lost 2 bases, and 6 bases lay between the germline ends. The CDR3 totals 12 residues. Germline values: CDR1 SGDLS, CDR2 YYNGEE.

This rearrangement joins TRBV7-2 to TRBJ2-5; 12 nucleotides line up with TRBD2. V shed 4 bases and J 2 bases; nucleotides not matched to a gene: 5. The CDR3 is 16 amino acids. From germline, CDR1 is SGHTA and CDR2 FQGNSA. Written as DNA, the CDR3 is TGTGCCAGCAGCTCCGGACTAGCGGGGACACAAGAGACCCAGTACTTC. The encoded protein is CASSSGLAGTQETQYF.

V gene TRBV4-2 combines with J gene TRBJ2-4; D may correspond to TRBD1 or TRBD2 (5 bases each). The ends were cut back, 5 bases at V and 6 bases at J, with 17 bases in the middle. The CDR3 totals 15 residues. Germline CDR1 reads LGHNA; CDR2 reads YNFKEQ. Written as DNA, the CDR3 is TGTGCCAGCAGCGGTGGGGCGGGTTTCCTAAACATTCAGTACTTC. It is translated as CASSGGAGFLNIQYF.

The chain links TRBV19 to TRBJ1-5, with D unclear. Trimming left V 10 bases short and J 7 bases short, with 20 bases between. The germline CDR1 and CDR2 sequences are LNHDA and SQIVND (reference sequence). This CDR3 has 14 amino acids. The chain's CDR3 is CAIPWLGSGQPQHF. DNA for the CDR3: TGTGCCATTCCGTGGTTGGGGTCGGGGCAGCCCCAGCATTTT.

V and J are TRBV5-1 and TRBJ1-5, with D unclear. This CDR3 contains 16 residues. Germline CDR1 SGHRS, CDR2 YFSETQ. Trimming removed 1 base from V and 3 bases from J, with 14 bases in between. The CDR3: CASSLFWTGSNQPQHF. CDR3 nucleotides: TGCGCCAGCAGCTTGTTTTGGACGGGGTCCAATCAGCCCCAGCATTTT. Full variable domain (missing parts from reference TRBV5-1 and TRBJ1-5): KAGVTQTPRYLIKTRGQQVTLSCSPISGHRSVSWYQQTPGQGLQFLFEYFSETQRNKGNFPGRFSGRQFSNSRSEMNVSTLELGDSALYLCASSLFWTGSNQPQHFGDGTRLSIL.

J is TRBJ2-3 and V is TRBV23-1; TRBD2 is a possible D gene (7 bases). TRBV23-1 falls under the ORF class, with uncertain function. Trimming shortened V by 4 bases and J by 3 bases, and 11 bases separated the two germline ends. The CDR3 runs to 14 residues. Written as DNA, the CDR3 is TGCGCCAGCAGTCTCCGGGGGGCTACAGATACGCAGTATTTT. The encoded protein is CASSLRGATDTQYF.

The V gene is TRBV10-3, the J gene TRBJ2-5, with D perhaps assigned TRBD1 or TRBD2 (6 bases each). Germline V gene data show CDR1 as ENHRY and CDR2 as SYGVKD. Trimming took off 3 bases at V and 4 bases at J, with 12 bases between the two ends. CDR3 length: 14 residues. DNA for the CDR3: TGTGCCATCAGTGAAAGGGGGGCGGGAGAGACCCAGTACTTC. The encoded protein is CAISERGAGETQYF.

Of note for this clone: An end of the junction differs from the germline gene, which may be a read error. V and J are TRBV19 and TRBJ1-5, with a weak D call TRBD1 (5 bases). Germline-derived CDR1 and CDR2 are LNHDA and SQIVND (reference sequence). The CDR3 is made up of 16 amino acids. CDR3 region: CASSILRAGSDQPQHF. The CDR3 nucleotides read TGTGCCAGTAGTATCCTCAGGGCGGGTAGCGATCAGCCCCAGCATTTT.

The chain recombines TRBV27 with TRBJ1-6; TRBD1 is a possible D gene (6 bases). Germline CDR1 reads MNHEY; CDR2 reads SMNVEV (reference sequence). Trimming cost V 0 bases and J 7 bases, with 13 bases left between them. This CDR3 spans 16 amino acids. CDR3 region: CASSLSGGRINSPLHF. In DNA form, the CDR3 reads TGTGCCAGCAGTTTATCAGGGGGGCGCATCAATTCACCCCTCCACTTT.

The rearrangement links TRBV5-1 to TRBJ1-2; D not certain. The CDR3 is 14 amino acids. V lost 2 bases, J lost 2 bases, and 10 bases lay in between. Germline values: CDR1 SGHRS, CDR2 YFSETQ. The CDR3 nucleotides are TGCGCCAGCAGCTTAGGGCAGGCCAACTATGGCTACACCTTC. It specifies CASSLGQANYGYTF.

The V and J genes are TRBV6-1 and TRBJ2-5; TRBD1 might be the D (6 bases). CDR3 length equals 12 residues. The germline V and J ends were trimmed by 4 bases and 5 bases, with 8 bases remaining between them. CDR1 is MNHNS, CDR2 SASEGT, per germline. The CDR3 DNA sequence: TGTGCCAGCAGTGGGCAGGGGGAGACCCAGTACTTC. Its translation: CASSGQGETQYF.

The chain couples TRBV9 to TRBJ2-3, with 8 bases fitting TRBD2. The CDR3 is 15 amino acids. V gave up 3 bases and J gave up 6 bases; unmatched junction bases: 9. Germline lookup yields CDR1 SGDLS and CDR2 YYNGEE. CDR3 residues: CASSGTSWGADTQYF. The CDR3 region has the DNA TGTGCCAGCAGCGGGACTAGCTGGGGGGCGGATACGCAGTATTTT.

Notes on this clone: Relative to the germline gene, one junction end is altered; a read error may explain this. V gene TRBV5-6 combines with J gene TRBJ1-2; possible D gene TRBD1, 5 bases. The CDR3 has 13 residues. Germline values: CDR1 SGHDT, CDR2 YYEEEE. This CDR3 reads CASSPGIGVEFFF. The DNA of the CDR3 is TGTGCCAGCAGCCCTGGAATAGGGGTAGAATTCTTCTTC.